This T cell receptor beta chain was captured in a study of CD8 T cells in Susac syndrome. Turning to this clonotype: Its target is unknown.

V lost 3 bases and J lost 8; bases outside the gene matches: 12. Germline CDR1 is SQVTM and CDR2 is ANQGSEA. The CDR3 is 15 residues long. General study findings and limits: The study admitted that it had a relatively small number of individuals in its TCR sequencing and HLA analysis.

Random hexamers were used to reverse transcribe the RNA input (about 0.45 to 1 ug). TCRdb re-called the immunoSEQ multiplex PCR reads with MiXCR, one entry per CDR3 protein. The top ten clones hold approximately 0.12% of a sample with 400,000 to 550,000 distinct CDR3 sequences, approximately 85% of them seen once. The sequencing input was CD8+ T cells from PBMCs. The clonotype comes from a human donor with multiple sclerosis. This chain joins TRBV29-1 and TRBJ2-1, with 8 bases aligning to TRBD1. The CDR3 here is CSVDFWQGAQDEQFF. The CDR3 coding sequence is TGCAGCGTTGACTTTTGGCAGGGGGCACAGGATGAGCAGTTCTTC.